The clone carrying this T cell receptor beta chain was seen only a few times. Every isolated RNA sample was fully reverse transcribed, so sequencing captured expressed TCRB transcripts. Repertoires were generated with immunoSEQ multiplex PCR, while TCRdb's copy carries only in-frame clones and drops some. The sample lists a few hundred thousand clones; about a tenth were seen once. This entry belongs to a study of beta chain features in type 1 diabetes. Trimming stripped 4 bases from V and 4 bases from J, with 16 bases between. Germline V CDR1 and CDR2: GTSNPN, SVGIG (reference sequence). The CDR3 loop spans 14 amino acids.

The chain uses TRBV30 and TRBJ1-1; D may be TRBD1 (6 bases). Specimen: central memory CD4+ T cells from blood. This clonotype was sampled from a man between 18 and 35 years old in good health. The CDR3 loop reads CAWTLGGRFTEAFF. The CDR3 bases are TGTGCCTGGACCCTTGGGGGGCGATTCACTGAAGCTTTCTTT.